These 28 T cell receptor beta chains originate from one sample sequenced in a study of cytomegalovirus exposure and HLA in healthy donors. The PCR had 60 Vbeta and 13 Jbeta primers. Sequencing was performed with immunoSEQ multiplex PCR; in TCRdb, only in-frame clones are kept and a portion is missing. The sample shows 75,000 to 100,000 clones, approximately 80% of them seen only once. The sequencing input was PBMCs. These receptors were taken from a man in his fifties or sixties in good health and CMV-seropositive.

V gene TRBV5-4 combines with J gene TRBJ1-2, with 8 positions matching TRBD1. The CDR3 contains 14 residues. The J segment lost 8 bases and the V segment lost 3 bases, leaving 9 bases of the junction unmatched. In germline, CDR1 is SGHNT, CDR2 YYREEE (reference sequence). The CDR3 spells CASSSLDRVRGYTF. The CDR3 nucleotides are TGTGCCAGCAGCTCCCTGGACAGGGTTCGAGGCTACACCTTC.

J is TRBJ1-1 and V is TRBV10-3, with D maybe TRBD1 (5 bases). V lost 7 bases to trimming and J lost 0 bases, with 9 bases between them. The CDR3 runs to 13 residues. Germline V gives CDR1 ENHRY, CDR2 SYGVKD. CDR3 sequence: CAITWDLNTEAFF. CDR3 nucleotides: TGTGCCATCACCTGGGACTTGAACACTGAAGCTTTCTTT.

In DNA, the CDR3 is TGTGCCAGCAGCTCCCCGGGACAGGGTTTCTACGAGCAGTACTTC. It translates to CASSSPGQGFYEQYF. The chain has TRBV5-4 and TRBJ2-7; 9 nucleotides match TRBD1. Germline V gene sequence: CDR1 SGHNT, CDR2 YYREEE (reference sequence). This CDR3 has 15 residues. Losses at the gene ends were 3 bases for V and 3 bases for J; bases not matched to a gene: 7.

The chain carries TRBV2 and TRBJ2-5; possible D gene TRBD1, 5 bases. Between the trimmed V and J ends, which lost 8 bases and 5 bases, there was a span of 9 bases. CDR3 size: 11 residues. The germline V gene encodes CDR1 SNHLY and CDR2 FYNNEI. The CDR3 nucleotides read TGTGCCAGCGGTCCAGGGGAGACCCAGTACTTC. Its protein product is CASGPGETQYF.

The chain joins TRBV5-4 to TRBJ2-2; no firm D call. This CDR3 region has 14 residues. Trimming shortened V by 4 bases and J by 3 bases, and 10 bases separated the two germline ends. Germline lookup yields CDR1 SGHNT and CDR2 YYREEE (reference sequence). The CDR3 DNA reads TGTGCCAGCAGCCTTCCCTTTGACACCGGGGAGCTGTTTTTT. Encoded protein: CASSLPFDTGELFF.

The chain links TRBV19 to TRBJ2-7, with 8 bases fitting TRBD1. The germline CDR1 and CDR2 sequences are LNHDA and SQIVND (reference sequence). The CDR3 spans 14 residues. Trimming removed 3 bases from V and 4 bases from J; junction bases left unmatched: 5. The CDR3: CASSISTGVYEQYF. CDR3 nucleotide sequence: TGTGCCAGTAGTATTTCGACAGGGGTGTACGAGCAGTACTTC.

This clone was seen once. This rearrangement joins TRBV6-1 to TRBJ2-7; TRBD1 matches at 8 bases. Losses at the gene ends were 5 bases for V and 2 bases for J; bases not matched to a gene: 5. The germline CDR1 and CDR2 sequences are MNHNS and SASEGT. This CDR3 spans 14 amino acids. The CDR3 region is CASSRTDRAYEQYF. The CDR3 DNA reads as TGTGCCAGCAGTCGCACGGACAGGGCCTACGAGCAGTACTTC.

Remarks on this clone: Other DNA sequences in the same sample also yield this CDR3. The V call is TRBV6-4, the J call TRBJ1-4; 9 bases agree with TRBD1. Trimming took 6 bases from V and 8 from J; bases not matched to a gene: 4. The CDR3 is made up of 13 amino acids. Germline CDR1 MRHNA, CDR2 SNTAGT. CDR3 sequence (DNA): TGTGCCAGCAGCATGGACAGGGGCGAAAAACTGTTTTTT. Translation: CASSMDRGEKLFF.

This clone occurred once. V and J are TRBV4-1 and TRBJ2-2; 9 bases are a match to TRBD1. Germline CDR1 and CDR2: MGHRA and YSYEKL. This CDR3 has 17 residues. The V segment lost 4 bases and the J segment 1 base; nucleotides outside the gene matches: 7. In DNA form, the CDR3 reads TGCGCCAGCAGCCGCAGATTGGACAGGGGGAACACCGGGGAGCTGTTTTTT. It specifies CASSRRLDRGNTGELFF.

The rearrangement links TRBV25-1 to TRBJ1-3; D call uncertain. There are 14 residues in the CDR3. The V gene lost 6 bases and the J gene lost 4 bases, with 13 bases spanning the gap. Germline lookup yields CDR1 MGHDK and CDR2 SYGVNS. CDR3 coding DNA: TGTGCCAGCAGGAGGATTTACCCGGGAAACACCATATATTTT. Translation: CASRRIYPGNTIYF. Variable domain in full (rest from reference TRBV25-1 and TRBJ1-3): EADIYQTPRYLVIGTGKKITLECSQTMGHDKMYWYQQDPGMELHLIHYSYGVNSTEKGDLSSESTVSRIRTEHFPLTLESARPSHTSQYLCASRRIYPGNTIYFGEGSWLTVV.

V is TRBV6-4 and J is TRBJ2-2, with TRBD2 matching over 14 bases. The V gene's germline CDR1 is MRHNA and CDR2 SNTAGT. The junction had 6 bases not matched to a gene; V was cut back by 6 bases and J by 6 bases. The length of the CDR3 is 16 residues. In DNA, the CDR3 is TGTGCCAGCAGAGGACTAGCGGGAGGCCCGGCCGGGGAGCTGTTTTTT. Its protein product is CASRGLAGGPAGELFF.

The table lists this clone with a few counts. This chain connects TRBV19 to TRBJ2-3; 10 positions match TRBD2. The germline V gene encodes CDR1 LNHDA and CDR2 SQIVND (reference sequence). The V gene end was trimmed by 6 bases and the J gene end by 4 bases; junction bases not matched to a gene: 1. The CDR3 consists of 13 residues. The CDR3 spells CASRLAGADTQYF. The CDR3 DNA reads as TGTGCCAGTAGGCTAGCGGGAGCAGATACGCAGTATTTT.

CDR3 coding DNA: TGTGCCAGCAGCTTAGGTGGAGTCGGCGGATACGAGCAGTACTTC. This sequence encodes CASSLGGVGGYEQYF. The V and J genes are TRBV7-2 and TRBJ2-7; D is unclear. CDR1 is SGHTA and CDR2 is FQGNSA in the germline V gene. The CDR3 extends over 15 amino acids. Deletions cut 1 base from V and 4 bases from J, with 14 bases between.

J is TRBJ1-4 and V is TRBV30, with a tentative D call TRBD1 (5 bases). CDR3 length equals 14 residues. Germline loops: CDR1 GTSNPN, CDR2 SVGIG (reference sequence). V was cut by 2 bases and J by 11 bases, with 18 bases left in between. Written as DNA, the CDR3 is TGTGCCTGGAGTCTTCCGGGAGGGACCTGGAAACTGTTTTTT. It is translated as CAWSLPGGTWKLFF.

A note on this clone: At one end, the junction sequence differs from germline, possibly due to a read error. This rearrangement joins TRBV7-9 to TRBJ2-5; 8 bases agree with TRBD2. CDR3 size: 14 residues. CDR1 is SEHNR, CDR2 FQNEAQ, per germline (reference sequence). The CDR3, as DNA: TGTTCCAGCAGCTTAGGACTAGCATCCGGGACCCAGTACTTC. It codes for CSSSLGLASGTQYF. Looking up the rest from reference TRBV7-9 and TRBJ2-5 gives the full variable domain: DTGVSQNPRHKITKRGQNVTFRCDPISEHNRLYWYRQTLGQGPEFLTYFQNEAQLEKSRLLSDRFSAERPKGSFSTLEIQRTEQGDSAMYLCSSSLGLASGTQYFGPGTRLLVL.

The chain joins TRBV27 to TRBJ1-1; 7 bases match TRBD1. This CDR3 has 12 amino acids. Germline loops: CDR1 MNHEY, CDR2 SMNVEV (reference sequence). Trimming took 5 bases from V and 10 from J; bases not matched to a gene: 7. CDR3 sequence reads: CASSHPTGTAFF. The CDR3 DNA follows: TGTGCCAGCAGTCACCCGACAGGGACAGCTTTCTTT.

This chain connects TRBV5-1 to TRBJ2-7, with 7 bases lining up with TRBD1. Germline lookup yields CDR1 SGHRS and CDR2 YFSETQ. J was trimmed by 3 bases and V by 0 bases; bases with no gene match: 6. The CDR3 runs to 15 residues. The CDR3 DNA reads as TGCGCCAGCAGCTTGGATACAGGGGTTTTCTACGAGCAGTACTTC. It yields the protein CASSLDTGVFYEQYF.

CDR3: CASSPHSGGLNTGELFF. The CDR3 region has the DNA TGTGCCAGCAGCCCTCATAGCGGGGGGCTTAACACCGGGGAGCTGTTTTTT. The V call is TRBV9, the J call TRBJ2-2; TRBD2 aligns across 10 bases. The CDR3 totals 17 residues. Trimming took 4 bases from V and 2 from J; bases not matched to a gene: 8. CDR1 and CDR2 (germline): SGDLS, YYNGEE.

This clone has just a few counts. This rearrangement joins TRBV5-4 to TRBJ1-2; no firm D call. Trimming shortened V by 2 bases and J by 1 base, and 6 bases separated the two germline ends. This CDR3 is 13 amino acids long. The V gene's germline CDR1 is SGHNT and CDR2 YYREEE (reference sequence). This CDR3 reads CASSFRLNYGYTF. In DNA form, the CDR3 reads TGTGCCAGCAGCTTCAGGCTTAACTATGGCTACACCTTC.

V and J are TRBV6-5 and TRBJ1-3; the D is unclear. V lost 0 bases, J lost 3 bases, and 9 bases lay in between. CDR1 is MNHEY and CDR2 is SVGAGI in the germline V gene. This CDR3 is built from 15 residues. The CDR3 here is CASSYSAVLGNTIYF. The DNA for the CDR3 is TGTGCCAGCAGTTACTCCGCGGTGCTTGGAAACACCATATATTTT.

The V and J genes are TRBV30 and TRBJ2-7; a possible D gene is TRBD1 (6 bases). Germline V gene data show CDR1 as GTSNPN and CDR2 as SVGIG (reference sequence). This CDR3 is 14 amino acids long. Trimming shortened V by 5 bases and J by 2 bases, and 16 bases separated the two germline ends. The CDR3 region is CAWGSATGAYEQYF. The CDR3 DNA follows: TGTGCCTGGGGATCCGCGACAGGCGCCTACGAGCAGTACTTC. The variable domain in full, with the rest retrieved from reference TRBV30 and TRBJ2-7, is SQTIHQWPATLVQPVGSPLSLECTVEGTSNPNLYWYRQAAGRGLQLLFYSVGIGQISSEVPQNLSASRPQDRQFILSSKKLLLSDSGFYLCAWGSATGAYEQYFGPGTRLTVT.

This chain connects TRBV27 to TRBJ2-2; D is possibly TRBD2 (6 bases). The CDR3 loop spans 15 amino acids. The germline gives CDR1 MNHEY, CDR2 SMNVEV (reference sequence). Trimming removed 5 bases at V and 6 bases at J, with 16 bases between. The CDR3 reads CASSVAGTSPGELFF. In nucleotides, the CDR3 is TGTGCCAGCAGTGTTGCGGGGACTTCACCCGGGGAGCTGTTTTTT.

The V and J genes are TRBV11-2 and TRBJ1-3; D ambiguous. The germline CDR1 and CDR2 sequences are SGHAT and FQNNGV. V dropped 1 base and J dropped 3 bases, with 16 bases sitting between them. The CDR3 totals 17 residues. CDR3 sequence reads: CASSLVGGGVIGNTIYF. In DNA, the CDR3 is TGTGCCAGCAGCTTAGTGGGCGGCGGGGTGATTGGAAACACCATATATTTT.

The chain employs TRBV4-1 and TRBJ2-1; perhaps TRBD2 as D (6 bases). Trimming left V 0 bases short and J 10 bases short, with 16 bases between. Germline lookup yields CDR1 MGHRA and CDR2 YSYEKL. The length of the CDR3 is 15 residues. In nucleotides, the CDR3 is TGCGCCAGCAGCCAAGATCCCCTAGCGTGGACAGAGCAGTTCTTC. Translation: CASSQDPLAWTEQFF.

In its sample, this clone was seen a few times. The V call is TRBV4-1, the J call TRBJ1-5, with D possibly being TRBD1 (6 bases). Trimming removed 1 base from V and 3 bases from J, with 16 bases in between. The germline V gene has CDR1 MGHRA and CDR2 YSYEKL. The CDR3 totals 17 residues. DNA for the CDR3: TGCGCCAGCAGCCAAGCTTCGGCAGGGGCGAACAATCAGCCCCAGCATTTT. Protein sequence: CASSQASAGANNQPQHF.

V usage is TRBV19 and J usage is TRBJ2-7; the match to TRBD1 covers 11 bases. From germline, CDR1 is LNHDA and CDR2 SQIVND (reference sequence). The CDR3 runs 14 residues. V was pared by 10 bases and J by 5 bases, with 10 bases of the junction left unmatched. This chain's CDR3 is CATSRDRGKNEQYF. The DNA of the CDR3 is TGTGCCACCTCCCGGGACAGGGGGAAGAACGAGCAGTACTTC. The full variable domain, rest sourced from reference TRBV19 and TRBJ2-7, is DGGITQSPKYLFRKEGQNVTLSCEQNLNHDAMYWYRQDPGQGLRLIYYSQIVNDFQKGDIAEGYSVSREKKESFPLTVTSAQKNPTAFYLCATSRDRGKNEQYFGPGTRLTVT.

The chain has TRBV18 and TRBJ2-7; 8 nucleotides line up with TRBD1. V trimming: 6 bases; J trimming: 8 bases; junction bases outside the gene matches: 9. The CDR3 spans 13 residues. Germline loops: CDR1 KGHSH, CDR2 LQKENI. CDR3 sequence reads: CASSSIGQGKQYF. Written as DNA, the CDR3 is TGTGCCAGCTCCTCGATAGGACAGGGCAAGCAGTACTTC.

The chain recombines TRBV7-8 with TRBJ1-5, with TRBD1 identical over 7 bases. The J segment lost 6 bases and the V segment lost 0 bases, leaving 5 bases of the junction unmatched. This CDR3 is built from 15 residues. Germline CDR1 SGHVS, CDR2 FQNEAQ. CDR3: CASSLAEGAGQPQHF. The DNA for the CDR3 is TGTGCCAGCAGCTTAGCGGAGGGGGCGGGTCAGCCCCAGCATTTT.